This TCR beta chain was retrieved from a study of graft-versus-host responses after intestinal transplantation. Study-level information: The whole recipient group had anti-thymocyte globulin induction followed by tacrolimus and steroids for about three years. Study results and caveats: Clonal ratios of graft-versus-host to host-versus-graft in allografts were high for patients exhibiting graft-donor T cell macrochimerism. GvH clones were identified in recipient marrow, with some first appearing in ileum or blood.

Repertoires were generated with immunoSEQ multiplex PCR, while TCRdb's copy carries only in-frame clones and drops some. The table lists 65,000 to 90,000 clones, 85% to 95% of them singletons, with around 0.38% in the top ten. On this clone: Its cognate antigen is unknown.

Germline V CDR1 and CDR2: MNHEY, SMNVEV (reference sequence). This CDR3 is 13 amino acids long. The ends were cut back, 5 bases at V and 3 bases at J, with 11 bases in the middle. This chain connects TRBV27 to TRBJ2-7; D is unclear. Source: unstimulated CD8+ T cells sorted from spleen or lymph node cells, taken before transplant. The clonotype comes from a human donor who was the organ donor for an intestinal transplant. DNA for the CDR3: TGTGCCAGCAGTACCGAGTCGGGCTACGAGCAGTACTTC. It encodes CASSTESGYEQYF.